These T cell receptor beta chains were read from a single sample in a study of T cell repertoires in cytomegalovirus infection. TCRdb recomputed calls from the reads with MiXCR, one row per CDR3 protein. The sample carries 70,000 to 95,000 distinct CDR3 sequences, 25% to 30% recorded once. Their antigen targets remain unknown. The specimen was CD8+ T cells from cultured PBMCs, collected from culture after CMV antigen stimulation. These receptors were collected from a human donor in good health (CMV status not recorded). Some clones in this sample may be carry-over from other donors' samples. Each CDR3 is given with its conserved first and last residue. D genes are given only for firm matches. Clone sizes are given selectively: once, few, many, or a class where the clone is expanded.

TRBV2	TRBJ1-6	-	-	TGTGCCAGCAGGCTCGGGAATTCACCCCTCCACTTT	CASRLGNSPLHF
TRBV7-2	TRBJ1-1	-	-	TGTGCCAGCAGCTTTGGCAGGGAGGTGAACACTGAAGCTTTCTTT	CASSFGREVNTEAFF
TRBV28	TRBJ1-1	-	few	TGTGCCAGCAGCCTGATGAGGGTGGGGGCTGAAGCTTTCTTT	CASSLMRVGAEAFF
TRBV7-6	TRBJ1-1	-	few	TGTGCCAGCAGCCTCAGCAGAGGGGACACTGAAGCTTTCTTT	CASSLSRGDTEAFF
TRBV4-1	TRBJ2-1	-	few	TGCGCCAGCAGCCAAGGACAGACCTACAATGAGCAGTTCTTC	CASSQGQTYNEQFF
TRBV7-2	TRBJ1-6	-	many	TGTGCCAGCAGCTCGTCGTCAGGGGACGGTTCACCCCTCCACTTT	CASSSSSGDGSPLHF
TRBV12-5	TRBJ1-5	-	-	TGTGCTACCCCTGGGCTTCTCGGGGGCAATCAGCCCCAGCATTTT	CATPGLLGGNQPQHF
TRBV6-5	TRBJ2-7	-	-	TGTGCCAGCAGTTACTCTGGCGGCTCCGTCTCCTACGAGCAGTACTTC	CASSYSGGSVSYEQYF
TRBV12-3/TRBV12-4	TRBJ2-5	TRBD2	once	TGTGCCAACAGTTTAGCGGGAAATCAAGAGACCCAGTACTTC	CANSLAGNQETQYF
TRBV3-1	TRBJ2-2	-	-	TGTGCCAGCAGCCCCGATATGAGCCCCGGGGAGCTGTTTTTT	CASSPDMSPGELFF
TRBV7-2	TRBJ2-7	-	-	TGTGCCAGCAGCCCCGCCGGGTACGAGCAGTACTTC	CASSPAGYEQYF
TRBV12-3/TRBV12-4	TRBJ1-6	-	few	TGTGCCAGCAGTTTAAGAGGCACGGTTAACTCACCCCTCCACTTT	CASSLRGTVNSPLHF
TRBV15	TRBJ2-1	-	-	TGTGCCACCAGAACTTCTTCCTCCTACAATGAGCAGTTCTTC	CATRTSSSYNEQFF
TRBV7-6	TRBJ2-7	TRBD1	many	TGTGCCAGCAGCCCCGGGACAGGGTGGGAGCAGTACTTC	CASSPGTGWEQYF
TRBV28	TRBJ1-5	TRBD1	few	TGTGCCAGCAGATCCGCCAGACAGGGAAGACAGCCCCAGCATTTT	CASRSARQGRQPQHF
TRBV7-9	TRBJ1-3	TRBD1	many	TGTGCCGATTGGGGGACAGGGTCCTCTGGAAACACCATATATTTT	CADWGTGSSGNTIYF
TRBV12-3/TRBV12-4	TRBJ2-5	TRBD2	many	TGTGCCAGCAGTTTAGCGCGGGGGTTCGAGACCCAGTACTTC	CASSLARGFETQYF
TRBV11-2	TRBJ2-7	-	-	TGTGCCAGCAGCTTAGGGGGAGATTGGGAGCAGTACTTC	CASSLGGDWEQYF
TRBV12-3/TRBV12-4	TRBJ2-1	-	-	TGTGCCAGCAGTTTCCGGGACACCCTCGACAATGAGCAGTTCTTC	CASSFRDTLDNEQFF
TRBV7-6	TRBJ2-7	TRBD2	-	TGTGCCAGCAGCTTAGGGGGGGGGAAAAGTATAACCTACGAGCAGTACTTC	CASSLGGGKSITYEQYF
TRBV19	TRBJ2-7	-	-	TGTGCCAGTAGTTACCTGGACTCCTCCTACGAGCAGTACTTC	CASSYLDSSYEQYF
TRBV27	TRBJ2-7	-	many	TGTGCCAGCAGTATCTCAAGGGGCGAGGAGCAGTACTTC	CASSISRGEEQYF
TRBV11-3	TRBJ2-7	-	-	TGTGCCAGCAGCAAAGAGGCAGCCTCCTACGAGCAGTACTTC	CASSKEAASYEQYF
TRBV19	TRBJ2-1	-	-	TGTGCCAGTAGTATAGAGGGGGGGCGAGATGAGCAGTTCTTC	CASSIEGGRDEQFF
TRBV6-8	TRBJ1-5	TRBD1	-	TGTGCCAGCAGGGACAGGGGAGGAAATCAGCCCCAGCATTTT	CASRDRGGNQPQHF
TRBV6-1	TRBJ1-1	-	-	TGTGCCAGCAGTGACCCCACCGGTCTTGACACTGAAGCTTTCTTT	CASSDPTGLDTEAFF
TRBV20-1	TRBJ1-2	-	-	TGCAGTGCCAGCCCTCAGACGGCCTATGGCTACACCTTC	CSASPQTAYGYTF
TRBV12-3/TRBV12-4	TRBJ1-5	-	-	TGTGCCAGCAGCCCCACAGGGTTTCAGCCCCAGCATTTT	CASSPTGFQPQHF
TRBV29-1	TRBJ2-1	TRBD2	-	TGCAGCGTTGACGGGACTAGCGGGGGGGCCCACTACAATGAGCAGTTCTTC	CSVDGTSGGAHYNEQFF
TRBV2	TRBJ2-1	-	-	TGTGCCAGCAAGGAAGCGAGCTCCTACAATGAGCAGTTCTTC	CASKEASSYNEQFF
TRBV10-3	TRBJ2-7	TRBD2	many	TGTGCCGCCCGTGTAGGGCGGGGGGTCTACGAGCAGTACTTC	CAARVGRGVYEQYF
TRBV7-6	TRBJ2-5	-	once	TGTGCCAGCAGCTCATGGACAGATGAAGAGACCCAGTACTTC	CASSSWTDEETQYF
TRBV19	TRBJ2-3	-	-	TGTGCCAGTAGTATAGCTCCGGGGTTCACAGATACGCAGTATTTT	CASSIAPGFTDTQYF
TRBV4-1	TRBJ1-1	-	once	TGCGCCAGCAGCCAACTTAGGACAGTGAACACTGAAGCTTTCTTT	CASSQLRTVNTEAFF
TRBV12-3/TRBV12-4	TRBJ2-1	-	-	TGTGCCAGCAGTTTAAAGGACGGCTACAATGAGCAGTTCTTT	CASSLKDGYNEQFF
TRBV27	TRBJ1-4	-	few	TGTGCCAGCGGCGGATCGGGAAAACTGTTTTTT	CASGGSGKLFF
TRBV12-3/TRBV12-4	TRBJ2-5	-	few	TGTGCCAGCAGTTCCCAGCGGGCCCAAGAGACCCAGTACTTC	CASSSQRAQETQYF
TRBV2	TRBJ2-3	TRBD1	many	TGTGCCACCCTAGGCAGGACAGGGGCTAGCACAGATACGCAGTATTTT	CATLGRTGASTDTQYF
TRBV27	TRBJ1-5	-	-	TGTGCCAGCAGTTTATCCCACCCCCTCGTGGCCAATCAGCCCCAGCATTTT	CASSLSHPLVANQPQHF
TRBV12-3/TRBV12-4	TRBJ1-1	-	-	TGTGCCAGCAGTTCGCGGACCCGAAGGGGTACTGAAGCTTTCTTT	CASSSRTRRGTEAFF
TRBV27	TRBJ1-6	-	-	TGTGCCAGCAGTGCCCGACAGGATCTTCATTCACCCCTCCACTTT	CASSARQDLHSPLHF
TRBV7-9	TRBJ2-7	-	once	TGTGCCAGCAGCAGCCCCGTGGGCCCCTACGAGCAGTACTTC	CASSSPVGPYEQYF
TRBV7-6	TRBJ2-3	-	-	TGTGCCAGCAGCTTAGTCGCCACCGCCACAGATACGCAGTATTTT	CASSLVATATDTQYF
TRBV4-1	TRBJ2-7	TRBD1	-	TGCGCCAGCAGCCAAGCGACAGGGGCCTACGAGCAGTACTTC	CASSQATGAYEQYF
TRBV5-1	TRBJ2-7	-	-	TGCGCCAGCAGCCTACCGCCTTCGGTTGAGCAGTACTTC	CASSLPPSVEQYF
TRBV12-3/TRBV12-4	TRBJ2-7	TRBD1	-	TGTGCCAGCAGTCTACAGCCGGGACAGGGCGGGTACGAGCAGTACTTC	CASSLQPGQGGYEQYF
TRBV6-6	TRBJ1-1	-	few	TGTGCCAGCAGTTCCGGGACGAAAGCTTTCTTT	CASSSGTKAFF
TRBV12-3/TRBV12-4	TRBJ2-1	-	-	TGTGCCAGCAGTTTTGGGAGCGGACCCTACAATGAGCAGTTCTTC	CASSFGSGPYNEQFF
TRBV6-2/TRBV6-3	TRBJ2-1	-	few	TGTGCCAGCAGCGAAAAGACAGGCGCGACCTCCTACAATGAGCAGTTCTTC	CASSEKTGATSYNEQFF
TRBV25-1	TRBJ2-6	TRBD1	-	TGTGCCAGCAGTGAATGGGCAGGGGGTGACTCTGGGGCCAACGTCCTGACTTTC	CASSEWAGGDSGANVLTF
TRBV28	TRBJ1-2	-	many	TGTGCCAGCAGTCCAGGAGGCAGCGACTATGGCTACACCTTC	CASSPGGSDYGYTF
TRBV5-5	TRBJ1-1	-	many	TGTGCCAGCAGCTTAGGATCAGGGACTGAAGCTTTCTTT	CASSLGSGTEAFF
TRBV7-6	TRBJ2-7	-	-	TGTGCCAGCCGGGGACAACTGACTTACGAGCAGTACTTC	CASRGQLTYEQYF
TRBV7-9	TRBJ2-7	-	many	TGTGCCAGCAGCCTCGCCGCGTACGAGCAGTACTTC	CASSLAAYEQYF
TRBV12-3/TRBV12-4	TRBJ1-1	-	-	TGTGCCAGCAGTTTTGGCAGGGAAGCTTTCTTT	CASSFGREAFF
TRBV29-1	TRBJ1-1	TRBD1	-	TGCAGCGTTGAGGAGGGGGACAGGGAGAAAAACACTGAAGCTTTCTTT	CSVEEGDREKNTEAFF
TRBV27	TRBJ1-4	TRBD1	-	TGTGCCAGCAGTACCAGGGGGGCGCCCCCTAATGAAAAACTGTTTTTT	CASSTRGAPPNEKLFF